These 8 T cell receptor beta chains were all obtained from the same sample, sequenced in a study of cytomegalovirus exposure and HLA in healthy donors. PCR used 60 Vbeta primers and 13 Jbeta primers. Using immunoSEQ multiplex PCR, the repertoire was profiled, and TCRdb retains in-frame clones only, with some absent. The sample lists about 45,000 clones; approximately 72% were seen once. Sequenced input: PBMCs. The source of these receptors is a woman aged 25 to 39 in good health and CMV-seronegative.

This chain uses TRBV10-2 with TRBJ2-3; no reliable D call. V shed 6 bases and J shed 0 bases, with 10 bases lying between them. The CDR3 has 14 residues. CDR1 and CDR2 (germline): WSHSY, SAAADI. The CDR3 region has the DNA TGCGCCAGCAGCCCGTCCCTGAGCACAGATACGCAGTATTTT. Translated, it gives CASSPSLSTDTQYF.

In its sample, this clone was seen a few times. The gene calls are TRBV5-1 and TRBJ2-6; TRBD2 matches at 7 bases. The J segment lost 0 bases and the V segment lost 4 bases, leaving 7 bases of the junction unmatched. The germline V gene has CDR1 SGHRS and CDR2 YFSETQ. The CDR3 is 17 residues long. CDR3 nucleotides: TGCGCCAGCAGCCTGGGTGGGGGGGGCTCTGGGGCCAACGTCCTGACTTTC. Residues: CASSLGGGGSGANVLTF.

J is TRBJ2-5 and V is TRBV5-1; possibly TRBD2 for D (7 bases). The CDR3 runs 14 residues. The germline V gene has CDR1 SGHRS and CDR2 YFSETQ. V lost 7 bases, J lost 2 bases, and 15 bases lay in between. The CDR3 region is CASQPRGAQETQYF. CDR3 DNA: TGCGCCAGCCAGCCCCGGGGGGCGCAAGAGACCCAGTACTTC.

The genes are TRBV7-2 and TRBJ1-5, with D hard to call. Trimming took off 2 bases at V and 6 bases at J, with 5 bases between the two ends. Germline V gives CDR1 SGHTA, CDR2 FQGNSA. This CDR3 is 12 amino acids long. This chain's CDR3 is CASSLRGQPQHF. The CDR3 DNA sequence: TGTGCCAGCAGCTTACGAGGTCAGCCCCAGCATTTT.

CDR3 region: CASSRTGGTEAFF. CDR3 DNA: TGTGCCAGCAGCCGGACAGGAGGCACTGAAGCTTTCTTT. The chain recombines TRBV6-1 with TRBJ1-1, with TRBD1 matching 7 bases. This CDR3 region has 13 residues. V was clipped by 6 bases and J by 4 bases; unmatched bases: 5. The germline V gene encodes CDR1 MNHNS and CDR2 SASEGT.

V and J are TRBV6-5 and TRBJ1-6, with 10 positions matching TRBD1. V was clipped by 6 bases and J by 9 bases; unmatched bases: 5. The CDR3 is made up of 14 amino acids. Germline V CDR1 and CDR2: MNHEY, SVGAGI. Here the CDR3 DNA reads TGTGCCAGCAGGGGGACAGGGGACCGTTCACCCCTCCACTTT. Protein sequence: CASRGTGDRSPLHF.

The J gene is TRBJ2-7, the V gene TRBV6-1; D is undetermined. V gave up 4 bases and J gave up 4 bases, with 8 bases separating them. Germline assignment: CDR1 MNHNS and CDR2 SASEGT. There are 12 residues in the CDR3. For the CDR3, the DNA is TGTGCCAGCAGTGGCTACCGGTACGAGCAGTACTTC. Its translation is CASSGYRYEQYF.

The chain carries TRBV7-9 and TRBJ1-5; 7 positions agree with TRBD1. Germline V CDR1 and CDR2: SEHNR, FQNEAQ (reference sequence). V lost 0 bases, J lost 6 bases, and 5 bases stayed unmatched. This CDR3 spans 15 amino acids. Here the CDR3 reads CASSLADRPGQPQHF. Written as DNA, the CDR3 is TGTGCCAGCAGCTTAGCGGACAGGCCGGGTCAGCCCCAGCATTTT.